This TCR beta chain was sequenced for a study of cytomegalovirus exposure and HLA in healthy donors. The study ran its PCR with 60 Vbeta and 13 Jbeta primers. Repertoires were generated with immunoSEQ multiplex PCR, while TCRdb's copy carries only in-frame clones and drops some. In the table there are some 170,000 clones, 80% to 85% of which are singletons. V gave up 4 bases and J gave up 3 bases; unmatched junction bases: 6. Germline V lookup: CDR1 MNHEY, CDR2 SVGAGI. The CDR3 loop spans 15 amino acids. V is TRBV6-5 and J is TRBJ2-5; 9 bases agree with TRBD2. This sequence was found in a middle-aged man in good health and CMV-seropositive. The sequencing input was PBMCs. In DNA, the CDR3 is TGTGCCAGCAGTTTCCGCGGGAGGGCCGAAGAGACCCAGTACTTC. It yields the protein CASSFRGRAEETQYF.